Here is one T cell receptor (beta chain) with its context. As yet, its antigen is unknown. This sample is part of a study of T cells expressing NK-cell markers. Study context: Cells sorted as CD3+CD56+NKG2C+, CD3+CD56+NKG2C- and CD3+CD56-NKG2C+ T cells supplied the TCR beta repertoires.

The CDR3 totals 13 residues. Germline CDR1 and CDR2: WSHSY and SAAADI. Overall study findings and caveats: It remained uncertain whether the expanded NKG2C+ T cell clones were specific for HCMV antigens. Topping the CD3+CD56-NKG2C+ fraction as well were these clonotypes, in four donors.

As the method of synthesis, 5'RACE template switching with UMIs yielded TCR beta cDNA. TCRdb reworked the 5' RACE reads into one entry per CDR3 protein, no DNA. The sample totals about 550,000 distinct CDR3 sequences. This receptor was taken from a man younger than 30 in good health. Sequencing was carried out using blood T cells: a sorted CD56 or NKG2C T cell subset, CD4+ or CD8+ T cells, or bulk PBMC T cells (not recorded which). This chain links TRBV10-2 with TRBJ2-2; TCRdb's assignment of TRBD1 cannot be checked, as there is no DNA. CDR3 amino acids: CASRQTGVWELFF.